These 28 T cell receptor beta chains were all obtained from the same sample, sequenced in a study of blood T cell repertoires in COVID-19. The method was immunoSEQ multiplex PCR; TCRdb's version includes in-frame clones alone and lacks a portion of them. The profile shows 350,000 or so clones, about 90% of them singletons. The sample comprised PBMCs or T cells enriched from blood (not recorded which). Receptors were obtained from a woman younger than 45 who had recovered from COVID-19.

The CDR3 reads CASSSPQKQFF. The CDR3 DNA follows: TGTGCCAGCAGCTCCCCACAGAAGCAGTTCTTC. The chain joins TRBV7-9 to TRBJ2-1; no clear D gene. V was pared by 4 bases and J by 11 bases, with 9 bases between. The CDR3 is 11 amino acids. Per germline, CDR1 SEHNR and CDR2 FQNEAQ (reference sequence).

CDR3 protein: CASSPYEGEYEQYF. In DNA, the CDR3 is TGTGCCAGCAGTCCTTACGAGGGGGAATACGAGCAGTACTTC. The V call is TRBV6-5, the J call TRBJ2-7; TRBD1 might be the D (6 bases). V was pared by 5 bases and J by 4 bases, with 15 bases between. Germline CDR1 is MNHEY and CDR2 is SVGAGI. The CDR3 runs to 14 residues.

V usage is TRBV4-3 and J usage is TRBJ1-2, with D unresolved. This CDR3 spans 15 amino acids. CDR1 and CDR2 from the germline V gene are LGHNA and YSLEER. Trimming pared 1 base from V and 3 bases from J, leaving 12 bases between. CDR3 in DNA: TGCGCCAGCAGCCAAGGACACCAGAGTGACTATGGCTACACCTTC. Its protein product is CASSQGHQSDYGYTF.

The J gene is TRBJ1-1, the V gene TRBV29-1; 10 positions match TRBD1. The J segment lost 9 bases and the V segment lost 0 bases, leaving 4 bases of the junction unmatched. The CDR3 runs to 13 residues. From germline, CDR1 is SQVTM and CDR2 ANQGSEA. The CDR3 DNA follows: TGCAGCGTTGAAGAGACAGGGGGCCAGAAAGCTTTCTTT. Translating gives CSVEETGGQKAFF.

This rearrangement joins TRBV18 to TRBJ1-5, with 8 bases that match TRBD1. Per germline, CDR1 KGHSH and CDR2 LQKENI. J gave up 8 bases and V 5 bases, and 11 bases lay outside the gene matches. The CDR3 extends over 15 amino acids. In nucleotides, the CDR3 is TGTGCCAGCTCATCGCGGACAGGGTCTTACGAGCCCCAGCATTTT. It yields the protein CASSSRTGSYEPQHF.

DNA of the CDR3: TGCGCCAGCAGCTTGCTTGGGCTCGGTGAAAAACTGTTTTTT. It yields the protein CASSLLGLGEKLFF. The rearrangement joins TRBV5-1 to TRBJ1-4; D is uncertain. Trimming cost V 1 base and J 7 bases, with 11 bases left between them. CDR1 is SGHRS and CDR2 is YFSETQ in the germline V gene. CDR3 size: 14 residues. Variable domain in full (rest from reference TRBV5-1 and TRBJ1-4): KAGVTQTPRYLIKTRGQQVTLSCSPISGHRSVSWYQQTPGQGLQFLFEYFSETQRNKGNFPGRFSGRQFSNSRSEMNVSTLELGDSALYLCASSLLGLGEKLFFGSGTQLSVL.

V gene TRBV5-4 combines with J gene TRBJ2-1; 9 nucleotides match TRBD2. This CDR3 is built from 14 residues. Germline V gene lookup returns CDR1 SGHNT and CDR2 YYREEE (reference sequence). Trimming at V came to 5 bases and at J to 7 bases, leaving 7 bases not matched to a gene. CDR3 sequence (DNA): TGTGCCAGCAGTTGGTTAGCGGGGGAAAATGAGCAGTTCTTC. Translated: CASSWLAGENEQFF.

The chain couples TRBV3-1 (or the pseudogene TRBV3-2) to TRBJ2-3; D may be TRBD1 (6 bases). CDR1 is LGHDT, CDR2 YNNKEL, per germline (reference sequence). The CDR3 covers 14 residues. Between the trimmed V and J ends, which lost 1 base and 4 bases, there was a span of 9 bases. CDR3 in amino acids: CASSQGSGADTQYF. The CDR3 DNA reads as TGTGCCAGCAGCCAAGGGTCAGGGGCAGATACGCAGTATTTT.

The V gene is TRBV19, the J gene TRBJ2-3; tentatively, D is TRBD1 (6 bases). V lost 5 bases, J lost 3 bases, and 18 bases lay in between. CDR3 size: 16 residues. Germline CDR1 reads LNHDA; CDR2 reads SQIVND (reference sequence). The CDR3 region is CASSLPPARGTDTQYF. As DNA, the CDR3 is TGTGCCAGTAGTCTCCCCCCGGCTAGGGGGACAGATACGCAGTATTTT.

This clone was seen a single time. The chain recombines TRBV10-3 with TRBJ1-1, with no clear D. The CDR3 sequence is 13 residues long. Germline values: CDR1 ENHRY, CDR2 SYGVKD. V lost 0 bases and J 6 bases, leaving 8 bases between the germline ends. The CDR3 loop reads CAISESTRAEAFF. The DNA of the CDR3 is TGTGCCATCAGTGAGTCGACTCGGGCTGAAGCTTTCTTT.

The CDR3 DNA is TGTGCCAGCAGCCCCGGACTAGCGGGGGGCTTCTACAATGAGCAGTTCTTC. It codes for CASSPGLAGGFYNEQFF. The chain employs TRBV9 and TRBJ2-1, with TRBD2 matching 14 bases. V dropped 4 bases and J dropped 3; count of bases not matched to a gene: 6. Looked up from germline, CDR1 is SGDLS and CDR2 is YYNGEE. The length of the CDR3 is 17 residues.

V usage is TRBV28 and J usage is TRBJ2-1; tentatively, D is TRBD2 (6 bases). This CDR3 comprises 12 residues. Trimming left V 5 bases short and J 8 bases short, with 10 bases between. Germline CDR1 is MDHEN and CDR2 is SYDVKM. DNA for the CDR3: TGTGCCAGCAGTGGAGGGGCCGATGAGCAGTTCTTC. Translating gives CASSGGADEQFF.

In its sample, this clone was seen a few times. This chain joins TRBV5-1 and TRBJ2-5, with 8 nucleotides matching TRBD1. In germline, CDR1 is SGHRS, CDR2 YFSETQ. V shed 0 bases and J 5 bases; nucleotides not matched to a gene: 6. This CDR3 region has 15 residues. The CDR3 loop is CASSLGDRDRETQYF. The CDR3 DNA reads as TGCGCCAGCAGCTTGGGTGACCGGGACAGGGAGACCCAGTACTTC.

The chain uses TRBV13 and TRBJ2-1; possibly TRBD2 for D (6 bases). The germline V and J ends were trimmed by 4 bases and 8 bases, with 21 bases remaining between them. CDR3 length equals 16 residues. Germline CDR1 reads PRHDT; CDR2 reads FYEKMQ (reference sequence). CDR3 sequence reads: CASSSLTGLSDDEQFF. DNA of the CDR3: TGTGCCAGCAGCTCCTTAACGGGACTCTCAGACGATGAGCAGTTCTTC.

J is TRBJ1-5 and V is TRBV28, with TRBD1 matching 8 bases. Per germline, CDR1 MDHEN and CDR2 SYDVKM. The junction had 12 bases not matched to a gene; V was cut back by 5 bases and J by 3 bases. This CDR3 comprises 17 residues. The CDR3 region has the DNA TGTGCCAGCAGTACCCAGGTGGACAGGGATCCCAATCAGCCCCAGCATTTT. It yields the protein CASSTQVDRDPNQPQHF. Based on the CDR3 plus reference TRBV28 and TRBJ1-5, the full variable domain is DVKVTQSSRYLVKRTGEKVFLECVQDMDHENMFWYRQDPGLGLRLIYFSYDVKMKEKGDIPEGYSVSREKKERFSLILESASTNQTSMYLCASSTQVDRDPNQPQHFGDGTRLSIL.

The gene calls are TRBV10-3 and TRBJ2-5, with 9 bases identical to TRBD2. In germline, CDR1 is ENHRY, CDR2 SYGVKD. This CDR3 has 15 residues. The V gene end was trimmed by 6 bases and the J gene end by 2 bases; junction bases not matched to a gene: 7. CDR3 bases: TGTGCCATCAGCCCCGGGGCGGGGGGGCAAGAGACCCAGTACTTC. It specifies CAISPGAGGQETQYF.

J is TRBJ2-7 and V is TRBV6-1; TRBD2 matches 7 bases. Germline values: CDR1 MNHNS, CDR2 SASEGT. With V trimmed by 4 bases and J by 0 bases, 0 bases remained unmatched. The CDR3 consists of 13 residues. CDR3 sequence: CASSASGSYEQYF. CDR3 DNA: TGTGCCAGCAGTGCTAGCGGCTCCTACGAGCAGTACTTC.

V gene TRBV12-3 or TRBV12-4 combines with J gene TRBJ2-7; D unclear. The ends were cut back, 0 bases at V and 0 bases at J, with 3 bases in the middle. CDR3 size: 13 residues. The CDR3 DNA reads TGTGCCAGCAGTTTAGCCCTCTCCTACGAGCAGTACTTC. Its translation is CASSLALSYEQYF.

The CDR3 DNA reads TGCGCCAGGTCACAGGGAGGGGACACTGAAGCTTTCTTT. Protein sequence: CARSQGGDTEAFF. The rearrangement uses TRBV10-1 and TRBJ1-1; D might be TRBD1 (6 bases). The germline CDR1 and CDR2 sequences are WNHNN and SYGVQD (reference sequence). The CDR3 extends over 13 amino acids. V lost 9 bases, J lost 3 bases, and 14 bases lay in between.

This clone was observed a single time. The rearrangement links TRBV11-2 to TRBJ2-2; 14 nucleotides align to TRBD2. The CDR3 length is 19 residues. CDR1 is SGHAT, CDR2 FQNNGV, per germline. The J segment lost 4 bases and the V segment lost 5 bases, leaving 12 bases of the junction unmatched. CDR3: CASSPRLAGGPSGTGELFF. CDR3 DNA sequence: TGTGCCAGCAGCCCTAGACTAGCGGGGGGGCCTTCGGGCACCGGGGAGCTGTTTTTT.

The J gene is TRBJ1-1, the V gene TRBV19; 7 bases are shared with TRBD1. Unmatched junction bases numbered 2, after V lost 6 bases and J lost 4 bases. There are 12 residues in the CDR3. Germline V gene data show CDR1 as LNHDA and CDR2 as SQIVND (reference sequence). This chain's CDR3 is CASSQGGTEAFF. DNA of the CDR3: TGTGCCAGTAGCCAGGGGGGCACTGAAGCTTTCTTT.

The chain has TRBV28 and TRBJ2-7; possible D gene TRBD1, 5 bases. The CDR3 contains 18 residues. CDR1 and CDR2 from the germline V gene are MDHEN and SYDVKM. V lost 1 base to trimming and J lost 0 bases, with 19 bases between them. Here the CDR3 reads CASSLSADNRLTSYEQYF. In nucleotides, the CDR3 is TGTGCCAGCAGTTTATCCGCTGATAACAGGCTAACCTCCTACGAGCAGTACTTC.

This sequence joins TRBV5-1 and TRBJ2-2; 11 bases match TRBD2. The junction had 8 bases not matched to a gene; V was cut back by 0 bases and J by 4 bases. The CDR3 is made up of 18 amino acids. Germline V gene lookup returns CDR1 SGHRS and CDR2 YFSETQ. The CDR3 sequence: CASSLVPSGGSFTGELFF. In DNA, the CDR3 is TGCGCCAGCAGCTTGGTTCCTAGCGGGGGGTCCTTCACCGGGGAGCTGTTTTTT.

This chain uses TRBV24-1 with TRBJ2-1, with 12 bases identical to TRBD2. The CDR3 is 19 residues long. The V and J ends lost 2 bases and 2 bases, in that order; junction bases with no gene match: 9. Germline CDR1 and CDR2: KGHDR and SFDVKD. CDR3 in DNA: TGTGCCACCAGTGATTCCCGGGGGACTAGCGGGTATACCTACAATGAGCAGTTCTTC. Translated, it gives CATSDSRGTSGYTYNEQFF.

The chain has TRBV28 and TRBJ1-1; no reliable D call. The CDR3 runs 13 residues. V was cut by 7 bases and J by 1 base, with 10 bases left in between. CDR1 is MDHEN, CDR2 SYDVKM, per germline. The CDR3 reads CASIFTGNTEAFF. The CDR3 bases are TGTGCCAGCATCTTTACGGGGAACACTGAAGCTTTCTTT.

The chain employs TRBV28 and TRBJ1-3, with D uncertain. CDR3 length: 15 residues. V gave up 1 base and J gave up 8 bases, with 15 bases separating them. From germline, CDR1 is MDHEN and CDR2 SYDVKM. The CDR3 coding sequence is TGTGCCAGCAGTTTATATGCGGCCGGCGGGGACACCATATATTTT. Translating it yields CASSLYAAGGDTIYF.

This clone has only one observation. The rearrangement uses TRBV28 and TRBJ1-5; TRBD1 aligns across 7 bases. J gave up 2 bases and V 2 bases, and 3 bases lay outside the gene matches. The CDR3 has 15 residues. Germline loops: CDR1 MDHEN, CDR2 SYDVKM. The CDR3 DNA sequence: TGTGCCAGCAGTTTAAAGGGGGCCGGCAATCAGCCCCAGCATTTT. This translates into CASSLKGAGNQPQHF.

Regarding this clone: Sequence at one end of the junction differs from germline and may be a read error. Other nucleotide sequences in the sample specify the same CDR3. The chain links TRBV27 to TRBJ1-5; the D is unclear. This CDR3 is 16 amino acids long. Looked up from germline, CDR1 is MNHEY and CDR2 is SMNVEV (reference sequence). The DNA of the CDR3 is TGTGCCAGCAGTTTTAGGGAGGTCGGGAGCAATCAGCCTCAGCATTTT. Protein sequence: CASSFREVGSNQPQHF.